A single T cell receptor (beta chain) is shown here with its context. This record comes from a study of blood T cell repertoires in COVID-19. Germline loops: CDR1 SEHNR, CDR2 FQNEAQ (reference sequence). The J segment lost 4 bases and the V segment lost 1 base, leaving 14 bases of the junction unmatched. CDR3 length equals 19 residues. As handled by the study authors: Quantification of nucleated cells was approximated via reference gene primer amplification. The repertoire was sequenced with immunoSEQ multiplex PCR; TCRdb's copy has only in-frame clones and lacks some. V, J and clone size derive from that table, while D and trimming were established from the DNA sequence. The sample contains roughly 60,000 clones, 80% to 90% of which appear only once.

This receptor was identified in a man aged 35-49 years with COVID-19, enrolled during active disease. Sequencing was carried out using peripheral blood. The V gene is TRBV7-9, the J gene TRBJ2-1; TRBD2 agrees at 9 bases. CDR3 sequence reads: CASSLVLGHTSGWYNEQFF. The CDR3, as DNA: TGTGCCAGCAGCTTAGTTTTAGGGCATACTAGCGGGTGGTACAATGAGCAGTTCTTC.